This T cell receptor (beta chain) was sequenced for a study of cytomegalovirus exposure and HLA in healthy donors. Study-level findings and limits: Researchers catalogued about 150 TCR beta chains as cytomegalovirus-associated. In a later analysis, donors in an Asian-associated ancestry cluster reportedly had fewer N-insertions in productive TCRs than the cohort mean. Association of a missense DCLRE1C variant with TCR beta V- and J-gene trimming was reported in a later analysis.

The CDR3 length is 14 residues. Germline lookup yields CDR1 SQVTM and CDR2 ANQGSEA. V was trimmed by 3 bases and J by 5 bases, leaving 15 bases between them. With regard to this clone: The target antigen is unknown.

The primer mix had 60 Vbeta and 13 Jbeta primers. The assay was immunoSEQ multiplex PCR, and TCRdb's table has in-frame clones only and misses some. Of some 65,000 clones in the sample, approximately 60% were seen once. The sequence was obtained from a man aged 30 to 45 in good health and CMV-seronegative. The sample consisted of PBMCs. The V and J genes are TRBV29-1 and TRBJ2-3, with D possibly being TRBD2 (5 bases). The chain's CDR3 is CSVDRPGIKDTQYF. CDR3 sequence (DNA): TGCAGCGTTGACCGCCCGGGGATCAAAGATACGCAGTATTTT.